The 22 T cell receptor beta chains below all came from one sample that was sequenced in a study of cytomegalovirus exposure and HLA in healthy donors. The method was immunoSEQ multiplex PCR; TCRdb's version includes in-frame clones alone and lacks a portion of them. The data show roughly 330,000 clones, about 90% seen once. Source material: PBMCs. All receptors come from a woman aged 30 to 39 in good health and CMV-seropositive.

The table lists this clone with a few counts. J is TRBJ1-2 and V is TRBV5-4, with 7 bases fitting TRBD1. Germline V lookup: CDR1 SGHNT, CDR2 YYREEE (reference sequence). V lost 3 bases and J lost 1; bases outside the gene matches: 3. The CDR3 is 14 residues long. This CDR3 reads CASSYRDSNYGYTF. DNA of the CDR3: TGTGCCAGCAGCTACCGGGACAGTAACTATGGCTACACCTTC.

The V call is TRBV9, the J call TRBJ2-5; D gene unclear. V was clipped by 4 bases and J by 2 bases, with 21 bases between them. The CDR3 runs 17 residues. Germline V gene lookup returns CDR1 SGDLS and CDR2 YYNGEE. CDR3 sequence reads: CASSPRRGAEFQETQYF. Written as DNA, the CDR3 is TGTGCCAGCAGCCCTCGTAGAGGCGCCGAATTTCAAGAGACCCAGTACTTC.

This chain links TRBV9 with TRBJ2-7; D may be TRBD1 or TRBD2 (5 bases each). The CDR3 is 14 residues long. Germline V gene sequence: CDR1 SGDLS, CDR2 YYNGEE. Trimming removed 0 bases at V and 7 bases at J, with 14 bases between. CDR3 loop: CASSVVEGPGEQYF. The CDR3 DNA reads as TGTGCCAGCAGCGTAGTCGAGGGGCCGGGGGAGCAGTACTTC.

The V and J genes are TRBV6-6 and TRBJ2-3; 9 bases map to TRBD1. Germline loops: CDR1 MNHNY, CDR2 SVGAGI (reference sequence). Trimming removed 6 bases from V and 2 bases from J; junction bases left unmatched: 9. This CDR3 region has 16 residues. The CDR3 nucleotides read TGTGCCAGCAGCCCTACCGGGACAGGGTACACAGATACGCAGTATTTT. It is translated as CASSPTGTGYTDTQYF.

This chain uses TRBV28 with TRBJ2-1; 10 nucleotides line up with TRBD2. The junction had 7 bases not matched to a gene; V was cut back by 5 bases and J by 6 bases. CDR1 and CDR2 from the germline V gene are MDHEN and SYDVKM. There are 15 residues in the CDR3. DNA for the CDR3: TGTGCCAGCAGTCCCCCGGGACTAGCGATCAATGAGCAGTTCTTC. Translating gives CASSPPGLAINEQFF.

The CDR3 here is CASSHGQGTEQYF. The CDR3 DNA reads TGTGCCAGCAGCCACGGACAGGGGACCGAGCAGTACTTC. The rearrangement uses TRBV7-9 and TRBJ2-7, with 9 bases that match TRBD1. CDR1 SEHNR and CDR2 FQNEAQ come from the germline V gene (reference sequence). CDR3 size: 13 residues. The V and J ends lost 5 bases and 6 bases, in that order; junction bases with no gene match: 5. Supplemented by reference TRBV7-9 and TRBJ2-7, the full variable domain reads DTGVSQNPRHKITKRGQNVTFRCDPISEHNRLYWYRQTLGQGPEFLTYFQNEAQLEKSRLLSDRFSAERPKGSFSTLEIQRTEQGDSAMYLCASSHGQGTEQYFGPGTRLTVT.

The chain combines TRBV4-2 with TRBJ2-7; 10 bases are shared with TRBD2. The CDR3 length is 18 residues. V dropped 2 bases and J dropped 3; count of bases not matched to a gene: 13. From germline, CDR1 is LGHNA and CDR2 YNFKEQ. CDR3 protein: CASSQQPGASGGFYEQYF. CDR3 nucleotides: TGTGCCAGCAGCCAACAACCCGGGGCTAGCGGGGGATTCTACGAGCAGTACTTC.

This rearrangement joins TRBV11-3 to TRBJ2-1; D unresolved. V lost 0 bases, J lost 5 bases, and 8 bases lay in between. CDR3 length equals 14 residues. Germline values: CDR1 SGHNT, CDR2 YENEEA. CDR3 residues: CASSLDSLDNEQFF. The DNA of the CDR3 is TGTGCCAGCAGCTTAGATTCCCTCGACAATGAGCAGTTCTTC.

The chain is built from TRBV9 and TRBJ2-3, with 8 bases matching TRBD1. The V and J ends lost 3 bases and 2 bases, in that order; junction bases with no gene match: 5. CDR1 is SGDLS, CDR2 YYNGEE, per germline. This CDR3 is built from 15 residues. The CDR3 region has the DNA TGTGCCAGCAGCGGGACAGGGTTTAACACAGATACGCAGTATTTT. Translating gives CASSGTGFNTDTQYF.

The rearrangement joins TRBV7-2 to TRBJ2-7; 9 positions agree with TRBD1. The CDR3 loop spans 14 amino acids. The V segment lost 3 bases and the J segment 3 bases; nucleotides outside the gene matches: 3. The germline V gene has CDR1 SGHTA and CDR2 FQGNSA. The CDR3 protein is CASSFNRGLYEQYF. The CDR3 DNA reads as TGTGCCAGCAGCTTTAACAGGGGGCTCTACGAGCAGTACTTC. Complete variable domain (other parts from reference TRBV7-2 and TRBJ2-7): GAGVSQSPSNKVTEKGKDVELRCDPISGHTALYWYRQSLGQGLEFLIYFQGNSAPDKSGLPSDRFSAERTGGSVSTLTIQRTQQEDSAVYLCASSFNRGLYEQYFGPGTRLTVT.

The table lists this clone with a few counts. This chain links TRBV2 with TRBJ1-2, with 8 positions matching TRBD1. V shed 6 bases and J 3 bases; nucleotides not matched to a gene: 3. The length of the CDR3 is 13 residues. Germline values: CDR1 SNHLY, CDR2 FYNNEI. CDR3 sequence: CASRGQADYGYTF. The CDR3 bases are TGTGCCAGCAGGGGACAGGCGGACTATGGCTACACCTTC.

This clone was counted a few times. The chain recombines TRBV2 with TRBJ1-6, with 7 nucleotides matching TRBD1. Germline CDR1 SNHLY, CDR2 FYNNEI. The CDR3 is 16 amino acids. Trimming cost V 6 bases and J 10 bases; bases outside gene matches: 15. CDR3 sequence: CASSEPIDRVRSPLHF. Here the CDR3 DNA reads TGTGCCAGCAGCGAGCCAATAGACAGGGTCCGGTCACCCCTCCACTTT.

The genes are TRBV14 and TRBJ2-5; tentative D call: TRBD2 (6 bases). From germline, CDR1 is SGHDN and CDR2 FVKESK. With 0 bases removed from V and 5 bases from J, the gap between germline ends came to 10 bases. The CDR3 extends over 14 amino acids. CDR3 bases: TGTGCCAGCAGCCAAGATGGAGGGGACGAGACCCAGTACTTC. It encodes CASSQDGGDETQYF. Filled out from reference TRBV14 and TRBJ2-5, the complete variable domain reads EAGVTQFPSHSVIEKGQTVTLRCDPISGHDNLYWYRRVMGKEIKFLLHFVKESKQDESGMPNNRFLAERTGGTYSTLKVQPAELEDSGVYFCASSQDGGDETQYFGPGTRLLVL.

The V and J genes are TRBV4-3 and TRBJ2-7; 11 nucleotides agree with TRBD2. The germline V gene has CDR1 LGHNA and CDR2 YSLEER. V lost 2 bases and J lost 4; bases outside the gene matches: 10. The CDR3 sequence is 17 residues long. The CDR3 sequence is CASSQIYPGTSGYEQYF. CDR3 DNA: TGCGCCAGCAGCCAAATATACCCCGGGACTAGCGGTTACGAGCAGTACTTC.

The chain couples TRBV27 to TRBJ2-7; D is ambiguous. CDR1 and CDR2 (germline): MNHEY, SMNVEV (reference sequence). V was clipped by 4 bases and J by 1 base, with 11 bases between them. This CDR3 is built from 14 residues. CDR3: CASSSPGLSYEQYF. In DNA, the CDR3 is TGTGCCAGCAGTTCGCCCGGATTATCCTACGAGCAGTACTTC.

The J gene is TRBJ2-7, the V gene TRBV5-1, with D possibly called TRBD1 or TRBD2 (5 bases each). CDR1 is SGHRS and CDR2 is YFSETQ in the germline V gene. Trimming removed 4 bases at V and 8 bases at J, with 13 bases between. The length of the CDR3 is 12 residues. CDR3 coding DNA: TGCGCCAGCAGCGCGATACCGGGACAGCAGTACTTC. Its translation: CASSAIPGQQYF.

This chain joins TRBV5-4 and TRBJ2-1, with 15 nucleotides matching TRBD2. CDR1 is SGHNT, CDR2 YYREEE, per germline (reference sequence). Unmatched junction bases numbered 7, after V lost 3 bases and J lost 0 bases. This CDR3 comprises 19 residues. CDR3 in amino acids: CASSSGLAGGTLSYNEQFF. Written as DNA, the CDR3 is TGTGCCAGCAGCTCGGGACTAGCGGGGGGAACCCTCTCCTACAATGAGCAGTTCTTC.

The genes are TRBV9 and TRBJ1-1; the D is unclear. This CDR3 region has 14 residues. V was pared by 3 bases and J by 2 bases, with 11 bases between. Germline V gene data show CDR1 as SGDLS and CDR2 as YYNGEE. CDR3 residues: CASSAGERNTEAFF. CDR3 DNA: TGTGCCAGCAGCGCTGGGGAGAGAAACACTGAAGCTTTCTTT.

The genes are TRBV4-2 and TRBJ1-6; TRBD1 matches 9 bases. This CDR3 spans 16 amino acids. V trimming: 0 bases; J trimming: 9 bases; junction bases outside the gene matches: 6. The germline V gene encodes CDR1 LGHNA and CDR2 YNFKEQ. CDR3 residues: CASSQDSDRGGSPLHF. CDR3 sequence (DNA): TGTGCCAGCAGCCAAGATTCGGACAGGGGTGGTTCACCCCTCCACTTT.

The rearrangement joins TRBV4-1 to TRBJ1-5; 10 bases align to TRBD1. Trimming took 3 bases from V and 3 from J; bases not matched to a gene: 5. CDR1 is MGHRA, CDR2 YSYEKL, per germline. CDR3 length equals 16 residues. DNA of the CDR3: TGCGCCAGCAGCCATGGGACAGGGGCTTTCAATCAGCCCCAGCATTTT. Its translation: CASSHGTGAFNQPQHF.

The rearrangement links TRBV7-2 to TRBJ1-2, with D hard to call. Trimming left V 5 bases short and J 6 bases short, with 10 bases between. CDR3 length: 12 residues. Per the germline V gene, CDR1 is SGHTA and CDR2 is FQGNSA. The CDR3 region has the DNA TGTGCCAGCAGCGCGTCACATAATGGCTACACCTTC. This translates into CASSASHNGYTF.

The J gene is TRBJ2-7, the V gene TRBV19, with D possibly TRBD2 on 6 matching bases. The germline CDR1 and CDR2 sequences are LNHDA and SQIVND (reference sequence). The CDR3 loop spans 15 amino acids. The V and J ends lost 3 bases and 7 bases respectively, with 19 bases between them. CDR3 sequence: CASSISLTPGGEQYF. The CDR3 bases are TGTGCCAGTAGTATCTCCCTTACTCCTGGGGGGGAGCAGTACTTC.